Sequencing of this T cell receptor (beta chain) was carried out in a study of beta chain features in type 1 diabetes. General observations from the study: Significant though moderate, a shortening of TCRB CDR3s appeared in all four CD4+ subsets of Type 1 diabetes patients. Still unanswered here is whether HLA type influences TCRB rearrangement.

Sorting that relied on CD45RO/CCR7/CD25/CD127/CD95/CD27 yielded CD4+ naive, central memory, regulatory and stem cell-like memory cells. The study reverse transcribed the entire isolated RNA, so it sequenced expressed TCRB transcripts. An average of about 3.57 million reads was obtained for naive, central memory and regulatory T cell samples. The table came from immunoSEQ multiplex PCR; TCRdb's copy has only in-frame clones and leaves some out. The data contain 300,000 to 400,000 clones, around 9.6% of them seen just once; the ten biggest clones take up about 0.6%. Details on this clone: Its antigen is as yet unknown.

Material: central memory CD4+ T cells from blood. This receptor was taken from a man aged 25-40 years with type 1 diabetes.

In nucleotides, the CDR3 is TGTGCCTGGAGTTCGGCCGACATCTACGAGCAGTACTTC. Its protein is CAWSSADIYEQYF. This rearrangement joins TRBV30 to TRBJ2-7; no clear D gene. CDR3 size: 13 residues. Germline V gene lookup returns CDR1 GTSNPN and CDR2 SVGIG (reference sequence). The V end was cut by 2 bases, the J end by 3 bases, with 11 bases between.